These T cell receptor beta chains were read from a single sample in a study of cytomegalovirus exposure and HLA in healthy donors. TCRdb's table, derived via immunoSEQ multiplex PCR, lists solely in-frame clones and lacks some. This table holds about 40,000 clones, 50% found once. Sequences were obtained from PBMCs. All receptors come from a human donor in good health. Each CDR3 is given with its conserved first and last residue. A D gene is named only where the DNA matches it firmly. Clone size is given for some rows only: seen once, a few or many times, or a class if the clone is expanded.

>TRBD1|TRBJ2-1|TRBV7-9|few
TGTGCCAGCACGACAGGGGGCAAGTGGGGTAATGAGCAGTTCTTC
CASTTGGKWGNEQFF
>.|TRBJ1-4|TRBV5-5|few
TGTGCCAGCAGCTTGGCGCCCAGGCTGAATGAAAAACTGTTTTTT
CASSLAPRLNEKLFF
>.|TRBJ2-6|TRBV5-1|.
TGCGCCAGCTGGGGGGGGGCCGGCTCTGGGGCCAACGTCCTGACTTTC
CASWGGAGSGANVLTF
>TRBD1|TRBJ2-6|TRBV4-1|few
TGCGCCAGCAGCCAAGAACAGGGGGCCTACGGGGCCAACGTCCTGACTTTC
CASSQEQGAYGANVLTF
>TRBD1|TRBJ2-7|TRBV15|.
TGTGCCACCAGCAGAGGTGGGGGGACAGGTATCAAGTACTTC
CATSRGGGTGIKYF
>.|TRBJ1-3|TRBV19|.
TGTGCCAGTAGTATCGAACAGGGCCGCGGAAACACCATATATTTT
CASSIEQGRGNTIYF
>TRBD2|TRBJ2-7|TRBV5-5|.
TGTGCCAGCAGCTTGAGCGGGGGGGCGGGGCCGTCCTACGAGCAGTACTTC
CASSLSGGAGPSYEQYF
>.|TRBJ1-1|TRBV6-1|.
TGTGCCAGCAGTAAAGGGACCCTACAGGGTTTTAACACTGAAGCTTTCTTT
CASSKGTLQGFNTEAFF
>TRBD1|TRBJ1-5|TRBV10-3|.
TGTGCCATCAGTGAGACGACAGGGAAAGGCAATCAGCCCCAGCATTTT
CAISETTGKGNQPQHF
>TRBD2|TRBJ2-7|TRBV19|.
TGTGCCAGTAGTACCACCCGTGGGGGATCTTCTAGCGGGAGGGCTAACGAGCAGTACTTC
CASSTTRGGSSSGRANEQYF
>.|TRBJ2-3|TRBV30|.
TGTGCCTGGCAAAAGACAGCCACAGATACGCAGTATTTT
CAWQKTATDTQYF
>.|TRBJ1-5|TRBV19|.
TGTGCCAGTAAAACAGGCAATCAGCCCCAGCATTTT
CASKTGNQPQHF
>.|TRBJ2-5|TRBV5-6|.
TGTGCCAGCAGCCATACAGACAGGCAAGAGACCCAGTACTTC
CASSHTDRQETQYF
>TRBD2|TRBJ2-3|TRBV10-3|.
TGTGCCATCAGTGAATCCAGCGGGGCGCTCACAGATACGCAGTATTTT
CAISESSGALTDTQYF
>TRBD1|TRBJ1-2|TRBV9|.
TGTGCCAGCAGCCTCCGGGACAGGGATGTCTATGGCTACACCTTC
CASSLRDRDVYGYTF
>.|TRBJ2-3|TRBV6-4|.
TGTGCCAGCAGTGACTCCGGCGGGGCCACTTCAGATACGCAGTATTTT
CASSDSGGATSDTQYF